Listed below are T cell receptor beta chains from one sample, sequenced in a study of blood T cell repertoires in COVID-19. Sequencing used immunoSEQ multiplex PCR; TCRdb keeps in-frame clones, though not all of them. Among about 180,000 clones listed, roughly nine tenths were seen once. Sequencing was done on a sample of peripheral blood. These receptors were obtained from a young woman with active or convalescent COVID-19. CDR3s include the opening cysteine and the closing phenylalanine or tryptophan. The D gene is left open where the match is weak. For some rows the clone size is stated as once, few or many, or as a class when expanded; others skip it.

V: TRBV2; J: TRBJ2-5; size: NA; D: NA; CDR3: CASSDFVGGPQETQYF; DNA: TGTGCCAGCAGTGATTTCGTGGGGGGGCCCCAAGAGACCCAGTACTTC
V: TRBV9; J: TRBJ1-2; size: NA; D: NA; CDR3: CASSASRTPTGYGYTF; DNA: TGTGCCAGCAGCGCCTCCCGGACACCTACGGGCTATGGCTACACCTTC
V: TRBV13; J: TRBJ2-5; size: once; D: TRBD2; CDR3: CASSTRLAGVGETQYF; DNA: TGTGCCAGCAGCACTCGTCTAGCGGGGGTGGGAGAGACCCAGTACTTC
V: TRBV11-2; J: TRBJ2-1; size: once; D: TRBD2; CDR3: CASSSTSGGRSYNEQFF; DNA: TGTGCCAGCAGTTCGACTAGCGGGGGCCGCTCCTACAATGAGCAGTTCTTC
V: TRBV28; J: TRBJ1-2; size: NA; D: TRBD1; CDR3: CASSLMGDRVYGYTF; DNA: TGTGCCAGCAGTTTAATGGGGGACAGGGTCTATGGCTACACCTTC
V: TRBV30; J: TRBJ2-7; size: NA; D: TRBD1; CDR3: CAWAGTGSYEQYF; DNA: TGTGCCTGGGCCGGGACAGGGTCCTACGAGCAGTACTTC
V: TRBV6-5; J: TRBJ1-5; size: NA; D: NA; CDR3: CASSPGNQPQHF; DNA: TGTGCCAGCAGTCCAGGCAATCAGCCCCAGCATTTT
V: TRBV11-2; J: TRBJ1-4; size: NA; D: NA; CDR3: CASSYSNTAFTNEKLFF; DNA: TGTGCCAGCAGCTACAGTAACACAGCTTTCACTAATGAAAAACTGTTTTTT
V: TRBV11-2; J: TRBJ2-5; size: NA; D: NA; CDR3: CASSLGQQEAQYF; DNA: TGTGCCAGCAGCTTAGGGCAGCAAGAGGCCCAGTACTTC
V: TRBV5-1; J: TRBJ1-2; size: few; D: TRBD1; CDR3: CASSSDRGLYGYTF; DNA: TGCGCCAGCAGCTCCGACAGGGGACTCTATGGCTACACCTTC
V: TRBV10-3; J: TRBJ1-2; size: NA; D: TRBD1; CDR3: CAISESDRVQLDGYTF; DNA: TGTGCCATCAGTGAGTCAGACAGGGTTCAGTTAGACGGCTACACCTTC
V: TRBV6-5; J: TRBJ2-3; size: NA; D: TRBD1; CDR3: CASSVQGETDTQYF; DNA: TGTGCCAGCTCCGTACAGGGGGAGACAGATACGCAGTATTTT
V: TRBV2; J: TRBJ2-2; size: NA; D: TRBD2; CDR3: CASSEPGGNTGELFF; DNA: TGTGCCAGCAGTGAACCGGGAGGGAACACCGGGGAGCTGTTTTTT
V: TRBV12-3/TRBV12-4; J: TRBJ1-2; size: NA; D: NA; CDR3: CASSLDRPHGYTF; DNA: TGTGCCAGCAGTTTAGACAGGCCCCATGGCTACACCTTC
V: TRBV5-1; J: TRBJ1-4; size: NA; D: TRBD1; CDR3: CASSDDRAGEKLFF; DNA: TGCGCCAGCAGCGACGACAGGGCGGGTGAAAAACTGTTTTTT
V: TRBV27; J: TRBJ1-3; size: few; D: NA; CDR3: CASSPRPVRDSSGNTIYF; DNA: TGTGCCAGCAGTCCCCGCCCCGTTCGGGATTCCTCTGGAAACACCATATATTTT
V: TRBV5-4; J: TRBJ2-5; size: NA; D: NA; CDR3: CASSYGVGSQETQYF; DNA: TGTGCCAGCAGCTACGGGGTGGGGTCACAAGAGACCCAGTACTTC
V: TRBV2; J: TRBJ2-2; size: NA; D: TRBD2; CDR3: CASSPSGVANTGELFF; DNA: TGTGCCAGCAGTCCTAGCGGGGTCGCGAACACCGGGGAGCTGTTTTTT
V: TRBV11-2; J: TRBJ1-1; size: NA; D: NA; CDR3: CASSRRGLNTEAFF; DNA: TGTGCCAGCAGCCGGAGAGGATTGAACACTGAAGCTTTCTTT
V: TRBV11-2; J: TRBJ2-7; size: NA; D: TRBD1; CDR3: CASSSGAGGWLSYEQYF; DNA: TGTGCCAGCAGCTCCGGGGCAGGGGGCTGGTTGTCCTACGAGCAGTACTTC
V: TRBV5-1; J: TRBJ1-1; size: NA; D: TRBD1; CDR3: CASSPGTGGQGTEAFF; DNA: TGCGCCAGCAGCCCCGGGACAGGGGGACAGGGCACTGAAGCTTTCTTT
V: TRBV5-1; J: TRBJ2-1; size: NA; D: NA; CDR3: CASSLEGQSSYNEQFF; DNA: TGCGCCAGCAGCTTGGAGGGGCAGAGCTCCTACAATGAGCAGTTCTTC
V: TRBV27; J: TRBJ1-1; size: NA; D: NA; CDR3: CASSSPVNTEAFF; DNA: TGTGCCAGCAGTTCGCCGGTGAACACTGAAGCTTTCTTT
V: TRBV25-1; J: TRBJ2-3; size: NA; D: NA; CDR3: CASRDRTSTDTQYF; DNA: TGTGCCAGCCGAGACAGAACTAGCACAGATACGCAGTATTTT
V: TRBV19; J: TRBJ1-2; size: NA; D: NA; CDR3: CASSIGHANYGYTF; DNA: TGTGCCAGTAGTATTGGACACGCTAACTATGGCTACACCTTC
V: TRBV19; J: TRBJ2-1; size: NA; D: TRBD2; CDR3: CASSMRAGVLNEQFF; DNA: TGTGCCAGTAGTATGAGAGCGGGAGTTCTGAATGAGCAGTTCTTC
V: TRBV27; J: TRBJ2-7; size: NA; D: NA; CDR3: CASSLWRPATYEQYF; DNA: TGTGCCAGCAGTTTATGGAGGCCCGCCACCTACGAGCAGTACTTC
V: TRBV5-5; J: TRBJ1-1; size: once; D: NA; CDR3: CASSPPGGINTEAFF; DNA: TGTGCCAGCAGCCCTCCCGGGGGAATTAACACTGAAGCTTTCTTT
V: TRBV6-2/TRBV6-3; J: TRBJ2-6; size: NA; D: TRBD1; CDR3: CASSSGGSGANVLTF; DNA: TGTGCCAGCAGTTCAGGGGGCTCTGGGGCCAACGTCCTGACTTTC
V: TRBV11-3; J: TRBJ2-7; size: NA; D: TRBD1; CDR3: CASSLHGQGAIYEQYF; DNA: TGTGCCAGCAGCTTACATGGGCAGGGGGCTATTTACGAGCAGTACTTC
V: TRBV3-1/TRBV3-2; J: TRBJ2-7; size: once; D: TRBD1; CDR3: CASSQHVRTGGGEQYF; DNA: TGTGCCAGCAGCCAACATGTTCGGACAGGGGGCGGCGAGCAGTACTTC
V: TRBV7-2; J: TRBJ2-1; size: NA; D: TRBD2; CDR3: CASSVTATRGGPEFF; DNA: TGTGCCAGCAGCGTAACCGCGACTAGGGGAGGGCCGGAGTTCTTC
V: TRBV27; J: TRBJ2-3; size: NA; D: NA; CDR3: CASTPSRGDTQYF; DNA: TGTGCCAGCACCCCATCGAGGGGGGATACGCAGTATTTT
V: TRBV5-4; J: TRBJ1-2; size: NA; D: TRBD1; CDR3: CASSSSRDSDYGYTF; DNA: TGTGCCAGCAGCTCTTCTCGGGACAGTGACTATGGCTACACCTTC
V: TRBV28; J: TRBJ2-2; size: NA; D: NA; CDR3: CASSFRGTGELFF; DNA: TGTGCCAGCAGTTTTCGGGGCACCGGGGAGCTGTTTTTT
V: TRBV7-7; J: TRBJ2-5; size: NA; D: NA; CDR3: CASSLGGGDQETQYF; DNA: TGTGCTAGCAGCTTAGGGGGCGGGGATCAAGAGACCCAGTACTTC
V: TRBV7-2; J: TRBJ2-5; size: once; D: TRBD1; CDR3: CASSAADLRDRAETQYF; DNA: TGTGCCAGCAGCGCCGCTGACCTCCGGGACAGGGCCGAGACCCAGTACTTC
V: TRBV19; J: TRBJ1-1; size: NA; D: TRBD1; CDR3: CASFRRQGNTEAFF; DNA: TGTGCCAGCTTTAGGAGACAGGGGAACACTGAAGCTTTCTTT
V: TRBV28; J: TRBJ2-7; size: few; D: NA; CDR3: CASSLWAGQYEQYF; DNA: TGTGCCAGCAGTTTATGGGCAGGGCAGTACGAGCAGTACTTC
V: TRBV5-6; J: TRBJ1-5; size: NA; D: NA; CDR3: CASSLGFGDQPQHF; DNA: TGTGCCAGCAGCCTGGGGTTTGGAGATCAGCCCCAGCATTTT
V: TRBV19; J: TRBJ2-5; size: NA; D: NA; CDR3: CASSPLGTGVGETQYF; DNA: TGTGCCAGTAGTCCCCTCGGAACGGGAGTAGGGGAGACCCAGTACTTC
V: TRBV6-4; J: TRBJ1-3; size: NA; D: NA; CDR3: CASSIGQLISGNTIYF; DNA: TGTGCCAGCAGTATAGGACAGCTGATCTCTGGAAACACCATATATTTT
V: TRBV11-3; J: TRBJ2-7; size: NA; D: NA; CDR3: CASSWRQGYEQYF; DNA: TGTGCCAGCAGCTGGCGGCAGGGCTACGAGCAGTACTTC
V: TRBV6-1; J: TRBJ2-7; size: NA; D: TRBD2; CDR3: CASSEPRLAEHEQYF; DNA: TGTGCCAGCAGTGAACCCAGACTAGCGGAGCACGAGCAGTACTTC
V: TRBV7-6; J: TRBJ2-2; size: once; D: NA; CDR3: CASSLAQGRELFF; DNA: TGTGCCAGCAGCTTAGCCCAGGGGAGGGAGCTGTTTTTT
V: TRBV28; J: TRBJ1-3; size: NA; D: NA; CDR3: CASSLLDSPGNTIYF; DNA: TGTGCCAGCAGTTTATTAGACAGCCCTGGAAACACCATATATTTT
V: TRBV7-2; J: TRBJ2-1; size: NA; D: NA; CDR3: CASSLVPLSGEQFF; DNA: TGTGCCAGCAGCTTAGTACCCCTTTCGGGGGAGCAGTTCTTC
V: TRBV2; J: TRBJ2-5; size: NA; D: TRBD2; CDR3: CASPGRGDQETQYF; DNA: TGTGCCAGCCCAGGGCGGGGGGACCAAGAGACCCAGTACTTC
V: TRBV24-1; J: TRBJ2-3; size: NA; D: TRBD2; CDR3: CATSKPGGLDTQYF; DNA: TGTGCCACCAGTAAACCGGGGGGGCTTGATACGCAGTATTTT
V: TRBV10-3; J: TRBJ2-5; size: NA; D: NA; CDR3: CATQDNQETQYF; DNA: TGTGCCACCCAGGACAACCAAGAGACCCAGTACTTC
V: TRBV27; J: TRBJ1-6; size: NA; D: NA; CDR3: CASSPTDSPFHF; DNA: TGTGCCAGCAGTCCGACAGATTCACCCTTCCACTTT
V: TRBV7-6; J: TRBJ1-1; size: NA; D: TRBD1; CDR3: CASSSGTGLTEAFF; DNA: TGTGCCAGCAGCTCCGGGACAGGGTTAACTGAAGCTTTCTTT
V: TRBV2; J: TRBJ2-7; size: once; D: NA; CDR3: CASSRRGGGGYEQYF; DNA: TGTGCCAGCAGCCGAAGGGGTGGGGGCGGATACGAGCAGTACTTC
V: TRBV28; J: TRBJ1-6; size: NA; D: TRBD1; CDR3: CASSLPTGTGGPFNSPLHF; DNA: TGTGCCAGCAGTCTACCCACCGGGACAGGGGGCCCTTTTAATTCACCCCTCCACTTT
V: TRBV14; J: TRBJ1-2; size: NA; D: NA; CDR3: CASSQEAGLVWNYGYTF; DNA: TGTGCCAGCAGCCAAGAGGCTGGGCTTGTCTGGAACTATGGCTACACCTTC
V: TRBV29-1; J: TRBJ2-7; size: NA; D: NA; CDR3: CSVRGDMTYEQYF; DNA: TGCAGCGTCCGAGGGGACATGACCTACGAGCAGTACTTC
V: TRBV28; J: TRBJ1-2; size: NA; D: TRBD1; CDR3: CASSLRDRGHGYTF; DNA: TGTGCCAGCAGTTTGAGGGACAGGGGCCATGGCTACACCTTC
V: TRBV19; J: TRBJ2-5; size: NA; D: TRBD1; CDR3: CASSIGGQGKETQYF; DNA: TGTGCCAGTAGTATAGGGGGACAGGGTAAAGAGACCCAGTACTTC
V: TRBV4-1; J: TRBJ1-2; size: once; D: TRBD1; CDR3: CASRNAPGQGFGYTF; DNA: TGCGCCAGCAGGAATGCTCCGGGACAGGGGTTTGGCTACACCTTC